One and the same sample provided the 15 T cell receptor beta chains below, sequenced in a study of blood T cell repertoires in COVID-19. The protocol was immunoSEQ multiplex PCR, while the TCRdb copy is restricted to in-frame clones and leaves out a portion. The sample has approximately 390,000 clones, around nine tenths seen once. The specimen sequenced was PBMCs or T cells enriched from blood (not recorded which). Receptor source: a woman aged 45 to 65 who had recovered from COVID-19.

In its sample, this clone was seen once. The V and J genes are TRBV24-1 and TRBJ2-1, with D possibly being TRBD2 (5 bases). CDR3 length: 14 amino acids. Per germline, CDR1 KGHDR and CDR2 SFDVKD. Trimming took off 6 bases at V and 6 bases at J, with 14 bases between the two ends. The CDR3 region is CATSSGNTPNEQFF. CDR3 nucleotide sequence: TGTGCCACCAGTTCGGGGAACACCCCCAATGAGCAGTTCTTC.

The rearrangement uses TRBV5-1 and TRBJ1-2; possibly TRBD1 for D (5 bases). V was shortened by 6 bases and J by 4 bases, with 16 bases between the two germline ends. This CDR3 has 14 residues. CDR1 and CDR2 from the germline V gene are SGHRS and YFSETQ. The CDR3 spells CASKKSDNPYGYTF. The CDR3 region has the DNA TGCGCCAGCAAGAAGTCGGACAATCCCTATGGCTACACCTTC.

The CDR3 loop reads CAAAPGGYNEQFF. The CDR3 region has the DNA TGTGCCGCAGCCCCCGGGGGCTACAATGAGCAGTTCTTC. The chain recombines TRBV19 with TRBJ2-1, with D perhaps TRBD2 (6 bases). Germline V gene data show CDR1 as LNHDA and CDR2 as SQIVND (reference sequence). The CDR3 length is 13 residues. V gave up 11 bases and J gave up 3 bases, with 14 bases separating them.

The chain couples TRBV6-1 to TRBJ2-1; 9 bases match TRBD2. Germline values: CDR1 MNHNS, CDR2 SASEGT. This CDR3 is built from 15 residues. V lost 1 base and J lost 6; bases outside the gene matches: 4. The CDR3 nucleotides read TGTGCCAGCAGTGAAGAAGGTAGCGGGGGCAATGAGCAGTTCTTC. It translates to CASSEEGSGGNEQFF.

The CDR3 nucleotides are TGTGCCAGCAGCTCAGGGGAAGGGGAGAATGAGCAGTTCTTC. It specifies CASSSGEGENEQFF. This chain joins TRBV7-9 and TRBJ2-1; D may be TRBD1 (6 bases). V was trimmed by 4 bases and J by 7 bases, leaving 14 bases between them. This CDR3 spans 14 amino acids. Germline lookup yields CDR1 SEHNR and CDR2 FQNEAQ (reference sequence).

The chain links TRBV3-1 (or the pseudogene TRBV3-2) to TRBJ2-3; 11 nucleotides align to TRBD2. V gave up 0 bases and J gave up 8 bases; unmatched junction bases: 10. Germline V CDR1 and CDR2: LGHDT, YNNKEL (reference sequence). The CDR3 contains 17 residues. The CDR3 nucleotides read TGTGCCAGCAGCCAAGATCGCACTAGCGGGAGATGGGGTACGCAGTATTTT. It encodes CASSQDRTSGRWGTQYF.

CDR3 sequence (DNA): TGTGCCACCACTCAGGCCGGGGAGCTGTTTTTT. Its protein is CATTQAGELFF. V gene TRBV18 combines with J gene TRBJ2-2; D ambiguous. V gave up 10 bases and J gave up 6 bases, with 9 bases separating them. The germline V gene has CDR1 KGHSH and CDR2 LQKENI. This CDR3 has 11 residues.

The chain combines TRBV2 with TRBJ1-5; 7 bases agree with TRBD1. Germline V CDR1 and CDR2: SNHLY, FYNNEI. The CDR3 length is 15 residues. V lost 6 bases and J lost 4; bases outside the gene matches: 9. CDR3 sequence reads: CASSLQTGVNQPQHF. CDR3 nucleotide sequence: TGTGCCAGCAGCCTACAAACAGGGGTTAATCAGCCCCAGCATTTT.

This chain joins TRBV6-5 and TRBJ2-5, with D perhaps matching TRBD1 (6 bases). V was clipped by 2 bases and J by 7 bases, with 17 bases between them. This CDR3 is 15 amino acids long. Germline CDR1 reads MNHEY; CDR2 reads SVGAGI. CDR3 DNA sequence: TGTGCCAGCAGTTACGCCGAGACAGGCCCCTCGACCCAGTACTTC. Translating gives CASSYAETGPSTQYF.

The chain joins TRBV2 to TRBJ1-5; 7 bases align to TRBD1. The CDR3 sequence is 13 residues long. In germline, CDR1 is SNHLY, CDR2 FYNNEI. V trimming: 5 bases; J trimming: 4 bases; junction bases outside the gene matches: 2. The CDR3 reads CASSRDSNQPQHF. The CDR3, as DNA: TGTGCCAGCAGTCGGGACAGTAATCAGCCCCAGCATTTT.

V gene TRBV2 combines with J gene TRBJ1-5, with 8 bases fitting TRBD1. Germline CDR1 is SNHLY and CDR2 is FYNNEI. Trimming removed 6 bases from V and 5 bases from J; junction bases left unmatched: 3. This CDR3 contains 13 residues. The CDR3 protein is CASSTTGDQPQHF. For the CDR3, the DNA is TGTGCCAGCAGCACGACAGGGGATCAGCCCCAGCATTTT. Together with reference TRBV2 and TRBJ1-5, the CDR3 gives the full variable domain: EPEVTQTPSHQVTQMGQEVILRCVPISNHLYFYWYRQILGQKVEFLVSFYNNEISEKSEIFDDQFSVERPDGSNFTLKIRSTKLEDSAMYFCASSTTGDQPQHFGDGTRLSIL.

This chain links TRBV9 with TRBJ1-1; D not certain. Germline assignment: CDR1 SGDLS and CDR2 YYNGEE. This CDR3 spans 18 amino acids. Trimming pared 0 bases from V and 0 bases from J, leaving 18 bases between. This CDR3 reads CASSVAPGSTDMNTEAFF. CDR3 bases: TGTGCCAGCAGCGTAGCCCCCGGGAGCACAGACATGAACACTGAAGCTTTCTTT.

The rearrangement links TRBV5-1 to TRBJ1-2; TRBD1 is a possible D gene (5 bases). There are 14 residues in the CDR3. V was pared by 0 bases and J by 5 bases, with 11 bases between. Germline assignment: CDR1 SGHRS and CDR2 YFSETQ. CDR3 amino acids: CASSLAEGTYGYTF. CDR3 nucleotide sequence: TGCGCCAGCAGCTTGGCCGAGGGGACTTATGGCTACACCTTC.

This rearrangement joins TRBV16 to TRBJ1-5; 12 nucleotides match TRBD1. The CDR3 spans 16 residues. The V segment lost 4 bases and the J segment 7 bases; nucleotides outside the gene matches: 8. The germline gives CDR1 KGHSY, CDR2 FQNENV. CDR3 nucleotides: TGTGCCAGCAGCCCAGGGACAGGGGGCGCTCGGCAGCCCCAGCATTTT. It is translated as CASSPGTGGARQPQHF.

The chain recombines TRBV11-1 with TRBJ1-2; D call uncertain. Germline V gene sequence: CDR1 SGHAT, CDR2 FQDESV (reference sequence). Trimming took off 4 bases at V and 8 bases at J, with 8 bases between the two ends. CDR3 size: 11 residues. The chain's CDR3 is CASSSPRGYTF. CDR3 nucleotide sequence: TGTGCCAGCAGCTCTCCGCGGGGCTACACCTTC.